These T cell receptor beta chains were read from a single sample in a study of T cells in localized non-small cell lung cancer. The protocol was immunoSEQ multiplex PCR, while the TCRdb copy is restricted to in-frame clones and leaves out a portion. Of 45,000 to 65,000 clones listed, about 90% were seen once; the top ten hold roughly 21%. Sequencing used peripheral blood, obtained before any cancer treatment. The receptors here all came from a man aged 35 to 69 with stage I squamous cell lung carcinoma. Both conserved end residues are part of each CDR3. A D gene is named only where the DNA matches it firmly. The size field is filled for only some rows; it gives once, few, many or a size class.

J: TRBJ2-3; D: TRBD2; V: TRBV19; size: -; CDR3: CASSPATLSSGRGIDTQYF; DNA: TGTGCCAGTAGCCCGGCGACACTATCTAGCGGGAGGGGGATAGATACGCAGTATTTT
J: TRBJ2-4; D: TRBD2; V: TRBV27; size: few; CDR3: CASSQSPLIAGVGKNIQYF; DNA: TGTGCCAGCAGTCAGTCCCCCTTGATAGCGGGAGTAGGCAAAAACATTCAGTACTTC
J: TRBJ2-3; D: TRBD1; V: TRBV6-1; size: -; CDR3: CASTRTGMPDTQYF; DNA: TGTGCCAGCACCAGGACAGGGATGCCAGATACGCAGTATTTT
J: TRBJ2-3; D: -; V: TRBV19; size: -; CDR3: CASSGPEADTQYF; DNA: TGTGCCTCTTCTGGACCCGAAGCAGATACGCAGTATTTT
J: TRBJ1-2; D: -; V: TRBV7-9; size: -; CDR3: CASSLGPEYYGYTF; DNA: TGTGCCAGCAGCTTAGGACCGGAGTACTATGGCTACACCTTC
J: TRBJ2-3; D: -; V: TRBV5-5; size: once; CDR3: CASSPGTVSTDTQYF; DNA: TGTGCCAGCAGCCCCGGGACCGTCAGCACAGATACGCAGTATTTT
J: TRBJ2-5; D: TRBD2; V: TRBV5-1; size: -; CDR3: CASSPQPGGETQYF; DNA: TGCGCCAGCAGCCCTCAACCGGGGGGGGAGACCCAGTACTTC
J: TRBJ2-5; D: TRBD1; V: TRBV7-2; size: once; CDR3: CASSLLLGGQQETQYF; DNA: TGTGCCAGCAGCTTACTATTAGGGGGACAGCAAGAGACCCAGTACTTC
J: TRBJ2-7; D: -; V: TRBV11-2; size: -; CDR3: CASSLGFRQVVYEQYF; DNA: TGTGCCAGCAGCTTAGGTTTCCGACAGGTAGTTTACGAGCAGTACTTC
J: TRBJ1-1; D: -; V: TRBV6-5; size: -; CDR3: CASSYWGRREAFF; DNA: TGTGCCAGCAGTTACTGGGGCCGGCGGGAAGCTTTCTTT
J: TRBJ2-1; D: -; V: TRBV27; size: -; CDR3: CDARASETNEQFF; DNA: TGTGACGCTCGGGCTAGCGAAACGAATGAGCAGTTCTTC
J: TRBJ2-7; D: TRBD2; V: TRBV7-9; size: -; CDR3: CASSSLAGGAYEQYF; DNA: TGTGCCAGCAGCTCCCTAGCGGGAGGGGCCTACGAGCAGTACTTC
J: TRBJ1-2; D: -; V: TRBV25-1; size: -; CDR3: CASRGESAYGYTF; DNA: TGTGCCAGCAGGGGGGAAAGTGCTTATGGCTACACCTTC
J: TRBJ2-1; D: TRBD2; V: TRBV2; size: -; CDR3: CASRSLLSGSTYNEQFF; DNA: TGTGCCAGCAGATCCTTGTTAAGCGGGAGCACCTACAATGAGCAGTTCTTC
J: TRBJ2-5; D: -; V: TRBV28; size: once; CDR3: CASSMGSEYQETQYF; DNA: TGTGCCAGCAGTATGGGGTCGGAATATCAAGAGACCCAGTACTTC
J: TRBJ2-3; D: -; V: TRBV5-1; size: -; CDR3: CASSFTDTQYF; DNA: TGCGCCAGCAGCTTCACAGATACGCAGTATTTT
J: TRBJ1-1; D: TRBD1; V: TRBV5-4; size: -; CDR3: CASSFRQGGTEAFF; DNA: TGTGCCAGCAGCTTCAGACAGGGAGGGACTGAAGCTTTCTTT
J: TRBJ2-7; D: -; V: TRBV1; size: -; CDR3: CTSSQGYSGRGAYEQYF; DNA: TGCACCAGCAGCCAAGGTTATAGCGGGAGGGGGGCCTACGAGCAGTACTTC
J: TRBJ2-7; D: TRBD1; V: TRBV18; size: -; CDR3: CASSPGQQYEQYF; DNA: TGTGCCAGCTCACCGGGACAGCAATACGAGCAGTACTTC
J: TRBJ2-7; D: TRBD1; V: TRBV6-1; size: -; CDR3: CASSFDREPSYEQYF; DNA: TGTGCCAGCAGTTTTGACAGGGAACCATCCTACGAGCAGTACTTC
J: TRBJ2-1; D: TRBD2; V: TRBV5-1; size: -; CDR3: CASSLAGTDNEQFF; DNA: TGCGCCAGCAGTCTAGCGGGGACCGACAATGAGCAGTTCTTC
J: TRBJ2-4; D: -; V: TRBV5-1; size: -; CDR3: CASSLAGQPPGNIQYF; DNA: TGCGCCAGCAGCTTGGCCGGACAGCCACCGGGGAACATTCAGTACTTC
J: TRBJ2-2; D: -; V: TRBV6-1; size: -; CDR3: CASRFSGTVTGELFF; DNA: TGTGCCAGCAGATTTAGCGGGACAGTCACCGGGGAGCTGTTTTTT
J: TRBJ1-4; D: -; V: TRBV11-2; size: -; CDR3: CASSPPPGQLTEKLFF; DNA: TGTGCCAGCAGTCCACCACCCGGACAGCTTACCGAAAAACTGTTTTTT
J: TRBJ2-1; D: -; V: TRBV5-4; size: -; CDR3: CASSFPGRGNEQFF; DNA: TGTGCCAGCAGCTTCCCTGGTAGAGGCAATGAGCAGTTCTTC
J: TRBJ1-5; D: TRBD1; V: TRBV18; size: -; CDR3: CASSPQGQGSNQPQHF; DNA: TGTGCCAGCTCACCACAGGGACAGGGCAGCAATCAGCCCCAGCATTTT
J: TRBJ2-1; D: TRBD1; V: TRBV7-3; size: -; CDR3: CASSPTGRRDNEQFF; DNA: TGTGCCAGCAGCCCGACAGGGCGCAGGGACAATGAGCAGTTCTTC
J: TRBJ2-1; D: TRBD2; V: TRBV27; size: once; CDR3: CASNRLAGEDEQFF; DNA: TGTGCCAGCAATCGGCTAGCGGGAGAGGATGAGCAGTTCTTC